This entry features one T cell receptor beta chain sequence. Its antigen is currently unknown. This record comes from a study of tumor-infiltrating lymphocytes in localized non-small cell lung cancer. About the research overall: Each patient gave resected tumor and non-adjacent uninvolved lung tissue.

Clones were sequenced by immunoSEQ multiplex PCR, and TCRdb holds only the in-frame ones, with some missing. The sample comprises 6,500 to 9,000 clones, 50% to 75% of which are singletons, and 10% to 15% rests with the top ten. CDR3 size: 15 residues. Trimming removed 0 bases from V and 4 bases from J, with 13 bases in between. Germline assignment: CDR1 SGHKS and CDR2 YYEKEE (reference sequence). Study-wide points: Not all patients were TCR sequenced, owing to tissue quantity. Immunotypes IM1 and IM2 had similar TCR-derived T-cell fractions.

The rearrangement uses TRBV5-5 and TRBJ2-5; tentatively, D is TRBD2 (6 bases). Source material: uninvolved lung tissue not adjacent to the tumor. This TCR was sampled from a human donor with non-small cell lung cancer. The CDR3: CASSLAWTTGETQYF. The CDR3 DNA follows: TGTGCCAGCAGCTTGGCCTGGACTACCGGAGAGACCCAGTACTTC. Full variable domain (outside the CDR3, taken from reference TRBV5-5 and TRBJ2-5): DAGVTQSPTHLIKTRGQQVTLRCSPISGHKSVSWYQQVLGQGPQFIFQYYEKEERGRGNFPDRFSARQFPNYSSELNVNALLLGDSALYLCASSLAWTTGETQYFGPGTRLLVL.